The source of this T cell receptor beta chain is a study of T cell responses to AZD1222 COVID-19 vaccine. Broader study findings: Clonal diversity was possibly underestimated; the donors were predominantly white British and more often female. Vaccine-associated CD4 TCRs spanned spike, dominant at 160-218 and 743-854.

Generated by immunoSEQ multiplex PCR, the TCRdb table keeps only in-frame clones and is missing some. The sample contains under 150,000 clones, around 93% of which appear only once. CDR1 is LGHDT, CDR2 YNNKEL, per germline (reference sequence). The CDR3 is 15 amino acids. V was pared by 2 bases and J by 7 bases, with 17 bases between. Concerning this clone itself: Antigen unknown.

The gene calls are TRBV3-1 (or the pseudogene TRBV3-2) and TRBJ1-2; perhaps TRBD1 as D (6 bases). The receptor's source is an adult in good health. Material: peripheral blood, obtained on day 0 of AZD1222 vaccination. CDR3 nucleotides: TGTGCCAGCAGCCAATCCCTCACAGGGACGTTTGGCTACACCTTC. Protein product: CASSQSLTGTFGYTF.